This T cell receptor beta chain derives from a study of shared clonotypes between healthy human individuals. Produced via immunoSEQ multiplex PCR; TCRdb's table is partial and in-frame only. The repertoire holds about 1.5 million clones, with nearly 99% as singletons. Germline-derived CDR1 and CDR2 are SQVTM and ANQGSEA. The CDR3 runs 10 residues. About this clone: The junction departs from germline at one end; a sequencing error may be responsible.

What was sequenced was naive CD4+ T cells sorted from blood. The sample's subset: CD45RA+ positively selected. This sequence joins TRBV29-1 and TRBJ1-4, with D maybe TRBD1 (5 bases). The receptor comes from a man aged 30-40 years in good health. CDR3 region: CSVDQRGAIF. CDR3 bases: TGCAGCGTTGACCAGCGTGGGGCGATTTTT.